A selection of T cell receptor beta chains follows, all from one sample in a study of CD8 T cells in ankylosing spondylitis. MiXCR, run by TCRdb on the 5' RACE reads, gives a single entry per CDR3 protein. The sample lists roughly 170,000 distinct CDR3 sequences, 9.8% seen once, with over 13% in the top ten. The sample was blood, either unsorted or a sorted T cell fraction (not recorded which). These receptors came from a female donor with ankylosing spondylitis or in good health (not recorded which). The CDR3 runs from the conserved cysteine through the conserved F or W. D genes are given only for firm matches. The size entry is marked missing in some rows and otherwise reads once, few, many or a size class.

j_gene,v_gene,d_gene,abundance,CDR3aa,CDR3nt
TRBJ2-1,TRBV11-2,TRBD2,many,CASSLEASGKGNEQFF,TGTGCCAGCAGCTTAGAAGCTAGCGGGAAGGGAAATGAGCAGTTCTTC
TRBJ2-3,TRBV11-2,TRBD2,.,CASSLDHSSGRTPDTQYF,TGTGCCAGCAGCTTAGACCACTCTAGCGGGAGGACCCCAGATACGCAGTATTTT
TRBJ2-7,TRBV7-9,.,many,CASSPKHYEQYF,TGTGCCAGCAGCCCGAAACACTACGAGCAGTACTTC
TRBJ2-1,TRBV5-6,TRBD2,few,CASSTGTSVGEQFF,TGTGCCAGCAGTACCGGGACTAGCGTAGGTGAGCAGTTCTTC
TRBJ2-7,TRBV2,.,.,CASTPEVLTREQYF,TGTGCCAGCACCCCCGAGGTTCTCACCCGGGAGCAGTACTTC
TRBJ1-5,TRBV18,.,few,CASSPVEATRNQPQHF,TGTGCCAGCTCACCTGTTGAGGCGACTCGCAATCAGCCCCAGCATTTT
TRBJ1-1,TRBV10-3,.,many,CAISESTQGGFEDFF,TGTGCCATCAGTGAGTCGACTCAGGGAGGATTCGAGGATTTCTTT
TRBJ2-1,TRBV20-1,TRBD2,.,CSAPGLANNEQFF,TGCAGTGCTCCGGGACTAGCGAACAATGAGCAGTTCTTC
TRBJ2-1,TRBV7-9,TRBD2,many,CASSPPSGRSYNEQFF,TGTGCCAGCAGCCCACCAAGCGGGAGATCCTACAATGAGCAGTTCTTC
TRBJ2-4,TRBV10-3,.,.,CAISSMGIDIQYF,TGTGCCATCAGTTCTATGGGGATAGACATTCAGTACTTC
TRBJ2-2,TRBV16,.,few,CASSRWDGRAGELFF,TGTGCCAGCAGCCGATGGGACGGTCGGGCCGGGGAGCTGTTTTTT
TRBJ2-7,TRBV5-8,TRBD1,.,CASNPGTVVPYEQYF,TGTGCCAGCAACCCGGGGACAGTAGTACCCTACGAGCAGTACTTC
TRBJ2-1,TRBV29-1,.,many,CSALAFNEQFF,TGCAGCGCACTAGCCTTCAATGAGCAGTTCTTC
TRBJ2-7,TRBV28,TRBD1,few,CASHDRAAYEQYF,TGTGCCAGCCACGACAGGGCCGCCTACGAGCAGTACTTC
TRBJ2-7,TRBV29-1,TRBD1,few,CSVEDAGTGNYEQYF,TGCAGCGTTGAAGATGCCGGGACAGGGAACTACGAGCAGTACTTC
TRBJ2-5,TRBV11-2,.,.,CASSDISPGGQPETQYF,TGTGCCAGCAGCGACATATCCCCCGGTGGACAGCCAGAGACCCAGTACTTC
TRBJ1-2,TRBV5-6,.,few,CASSATPGYGYTF,TGTGCCAGCAGCGCAACCCCAGGGTATGGCTACACCTTC
TRBJ1-4,TRBV4-1,.,.,CASSRDRSSGEKLFF,TGCGCCAGCAGCCGGGACCGGTCTAGTGGTGAAAAACTGTTTTTT
TRBJ2-1,TRBV7-8,.,few,CASSSLQGTYNEQFF,TGTGCCAGCAGCTCCCTGCAGGGTACCTACAATGAGCAGTTCTTC
TRBJ2-5,TRBV21-1,.,few,CASSKKEETQYF,TGTGCCAGCAGCAAGAAAGAAGAGACCCAGTACTTC